A selection of T cell receptor beta chains follows, all from one sample in a study of OX40 agonist ivuxolimab in advanced cancers. Clones were read by immunoSEQ multiplex PCR, and TCRdb kept only the in-frame ones, dropping some. This table holds some 43,000 clones, roughly 90% found once. The sample consisted of CD4+ or CD8+ T cells sorted from blood, taken in a trial of the OX40 agonist ivuxolimab. The receptor source for this set is an adult with an advanced solid tumor such as melanoma, head and neck, liver or kidney cancer. CDR3s include the opening cysteine and the closing phenylalanine or tryptophan. Fields, in order: D gene, V gene, clone size, J gene, CDR3 DNA, CDR3 protein. A D gene is named only where the DNA matches it firmly. Clone size appears in some rows only: once, few, many, or a class for an expanded clone.

d_gene: -; v_gene: TRBV5-1; abundance: once; j_gene: TRBJ2-7; CDR3nt: TGCGCCAGCAGCTTGGCCGGACCTAGCTACGAGCAGTACTTC; CDR3aa: CASSLAGPSYEQYF
d_gene: -; v_gene: TRBV5-6; abundance: -; j_gene: TRBJ2-3; CDR3nt: TGTGCCAGCAGCTTGGTCGAGGGAACCACCGGTTTT; CDR3aa: CASSLVEGTTGF
d_gene: TRBD1; v_gene: TRBV19; abundance: -; j_gene: TRBJ1-1; CDR3nt: TGTGCCAGTAAGATGACAGGGGACAACACTGAAGCTTTCTTT; CDR3aa: CASKMTGDNTEAFF
d_gene: -; v_gene: TRBV6-5; abundance: -; j_gene: TRBJ1-2; CDR3nt: TGTGCCAGCAGTAGGGCCAGAGCTAACTATGGCTACACCTTC; CDR3aa: CASSRARANYGYTF
d_gene: TRBD1; v_gene: TRBV11-2; abundance: -; j_gene: TRBJ1-1; CDR3nt: TGTGCCAGCAGCTCCCCGGCGGACAGGGCTGAAGCTTTCTTT; CDR3aa: CASSSPADRAEAFF
d_gene: -; v_gene: TRBV7-2; abundance: -; j_gene: TRBJ1-5; CDR3nt: TGTGCCAGCAGCTTCGAGGCAGGGTCCGATCAGCCCCAGCATTTT; CDR3aa: CASSFEAGSDQPQHF
d_gene: TRBD1; v_gene: TRBV5-5; abundance: -; j_gene: TRBJ1-2; CDR3nt: TGTGCCAGCAGCTTGGGAGCAGGGGGTTTCGATGGCTACACCTTC; CDR3aa: CASSLGAGGFDGYTF
d_gene: -; v_gene: TRBV5-1; abundance: -; j_gene: TRBJ1-1; CDR3nt: TGCGCCAGCAGCCCCCTGGCAGCCATGAACACTGAAGCTTTCTTT; CDR3aa: CASSPLAAMNTEAFF
d_gene: -; v_gene: TRBV5-1; abundance: -; j_gene: TRBJ1-1; CDR3nt: TGCGCCAGCAGCTTGGTGGGGGCAGGGGACACTGAAGCTTTCTTT; CDR3aa: CASSLVGAGDTEAFF
d_gene: -; v_gene: TRBV10-2; abundance: -; j_gene: TRBJ2-3; CDR3nt: TGCGCCAGCAGCCCCAGCAGACGCACAGATACGCAGTATTTT; CDR3aa: CASSPSRRTDTQYF
d_gene: -; v_gene: TRBV5-1; abundance: few; j_gene: TRBJ1-6; CDR3nt: TGCGCCAGCAGCTTGGTGGGGGGAGGTAATTCACCCCTCCACTTT; CDR3aa: CASSLVGGGNSPLHF
d_gene: -; v_gene: TRBV30; abundance: -; j_gene: TRBJ1-6; CDR3nt: TGTGCCTGGAGTCGTAAGGTCCCCTATAATTCACCCCTCCACTTT; CDR3aa: CAWSRKVPYNSPLHF
d_gene: TRBD1; v_gene: TRBV7-2; abundance: -; j_gene: TRBJ1-1; CDR3nt: TGTGCCAGCAGCCCTGGGGACAGAGGGAACACTGAAGCTTTCTTT; CDR3aa: CASSPGDRGNTEAFF
d_gene: TRBD1; v_gene: TRBV6-1; abundance: -; j_gene: TRBJ1-1; CDR3nt: TGTGCCAGCAGTTGGACAGGGAGGAGCACTGAAGCTTTCTTT; CDR3aa: CASSWTGRSTEAFF
d_gene: -; v_gene: TRBV5-5; abundance: -; j_gene: TRBJ1-1; CDR3nt: TGTGCCAGCAGCTTCGGTGGCAGGGTCCACGAAGCTTTCTTT; CDR3aa: CASSFGGRVHEAFF
d_gene: -; v_gene: TRBV7-8; abundance: once; j_gene: TRBJ2-3; CDR3nt: TGTGCCAGCGGGCGCGGGGTAAGGAGCACAGATACGCAGTATTTT; CDR3aa: CASGRGVRSTDTQYF
d_gene: TRBD1; v_gene: TRBV6-5; abundance: once; j_gene: TRBJ1-2; CDR3nt: TGTGCCAGCAGTTACTCGACAGGGGGCCTTGGCTACACCTTC; CDR3aa: CASSYSTGGLGYTF
d_gene: TRBD1; v_gene: TRBV4-2; abundance: few; j_gene: TRBJ1-1; CDR3nt: TGTGCCAGCAGCCTTCAATCCAGGGGGGTGTTGGATGAAGCTTTCTTT; CDR3aa: CASSLQSRGVLDEAFF
d_gene: TRBD1; v_gene: TRBV5-1; abundance: -; j_gene: TRBJ1-2; CDR3nt: TGCGCCAGCAGCTTGGTGGGGACAGCCTATGGCTACACCTTC; CDR3aa: CASSLVGTAYGYTF
d_gene: -; v_gene: TRBV9; abundance: -; j_gene: TRBJ1-1; CDR3nt: TGTGCCAGCAGCGTAGCTTATACGACCGCCAAGAACACTGAAGCTTTCTTT; CDR3aa: CASSVAYTTAKNTEAFF
d_gene: -; v_gene: TRBV2; abundance: -; j_gene: TRBJ1-4; CDR3nt: TGTGCCAGCAGGACGGATAATGAAAAACTGTTTTTT; CDR3aa: CASRTDNEKLFF
d_gene: -; v_gene: TRBV5-1; abundance: -; j_gene: TRBJ1-4; CDR3nt: TGCGCCAGCAGCTTCTGGCCTAGGGGTGAAAAACTGTTTTTT; CDR3aa: CASSFWPRGEKLFF
d_gene: -; v_gene: TRBV9; abundance: once; j_gene: TRBJ2-7; CDR3nt: TGTGCCAGCAGCGTAAGAGCGGGCACGTACGAGCAGTACTTC; CDR3aa: CASSVRAGTYEQYF
d_gene: -; v_gene: TRBV5-4; abundance: -; j_gene: TRBJ1-2; CDR3nt: TGTGCCAGCAGCTTGGACAGCTATGGCTACACCTTC; CDR3aa: CASSLDSYGYTF